This T cell receptor beta chain stems from a study of Graves' ophthalmopathy and Graves' hyperthyroidism. CDR3 length: 17 amino acids. Germline V gene lookup returns CDR1 LNHNV and CDR2 YYDKDF (reference sequence). Diagnostic conclusions were grounded in clinical symptoms, serum thyroxine, TRAb, thyroid ultrasound and orbital computed tomography. Amplified TCR beta CDR3 regions were obtained using RNA transcripts as template. Following a first-round RT-PCR that used HTBI primers, a second-round multiplex PCR was carried out. TCRdb redid the calling of the multiplex PCR reads with MiXCR, one entry per CDR3 protein. The data contain about 500,000 distinct CDR3 sequences, about two fifths of them singletons. Findings of the study overall: Most thyroid clonotypes expanded beyond 0.001 frequency were also found in blood.

Details on this clonotype: What it binds is unknown. It may be a read error: a sequence one base away is much more abundant.

The sequenced sample was peripheral blood or thyroid tissue (not recorded which). V is TRBV15 and J is TRBJ2-2; D may correspond to TRBD1 or TRBD2 (5 bases each). This TCR was sampled from an adult man with Graves' hyperthyroidism. The DNA for the CDR3 is TGTGCCACCGGCAGAGATCGAGGGATTGGGGGCACCGGGGAGCTGTTTTTT. It yields the protein CATGRDRGIGGTGELFF.